These 23 T cell receptor beta chains were all obtained from the same sample, sequenced in a study of cytomegalovirus exposure and HLA in healthy donors. PCR amplification relied on 60 Vbeta primers (plus 13 Jbeta primers). Produced via immunoSEQ multiplex PCR; TCRdb's table is partial and in-frame only. This sample yields 150,000 to 200,000 clones, of which less than 80% are seen a single time; around 4.3% belongs to the top ten. Sequenced input: PBMCs. These receptors were collected from a woman in her twenties or thirties in good health and CMV-seropositive.

The chain combines TRBV5-5 with TRBJ2-7; TRBD2 matches 8 bases. Germline CDR1 is SGHKS and CDR2 is YYEKEE (reference sequence). V lost 1 base and J lost 5; bases outside the gene matches: 20. This CDR3 spans 19 amino acids. CDR3 DNA: TGTGCCAGCAGCTTGCGGCAGGCTGTACTAGCGGCCGACCGCAACGAGCAGTACTTC. This codes for CASSLRQAVLAADRNEQYF.

The chain links TRBV15 to TRBJ1-2, with D maybe TRBD1 (6 bases). V shed 5 bases and J shed 8 bases, with 21 bases lying between them. This CDR3 has 15 residues. In germline, CDR1 is LNHNV, CDR2 YYDKDF (reference sequence). This CDR3 reads CATSWTRGGAGGYTF. The CDR3 DNA is TGTGCCACCAGCTGGACGCGGGGGGGGGCGGGGGGCTACACCTTC. The whole variable domain, remainder taken from reference TRBV15 and TRBJ1-2, is DAMVIQNPRYQVTQFGKPVTLSCSQTLNHNVMYWYQQKSSQAPKLLFHYYDKDFNNEADTPDNFQSRRPNTSFCFLDIRSPGLGDTAMYLCATSWTRGGAGGYTFGSGTRLTVV.

Turning to this clone: Compared with germline, one end of the junction differs, possibly owing to a read error. The rearrangement links TRBV6-5 to TRBJ2-4; tentative D call: TRBD1 (6 bases). CDR3 length: 14 amino acids. CDR1 and CDR2 (germline): MNHEY, SVGAGI. The CDR3 protein is CASSPGPNNRDPSF. Written as DNA, the CDR3 is TGTGCCAGCAGCCCTGGTCCGAATAACAGGGACCCCTCCTTC.

V usage is TRBV6-5 and J usage is TRBJ2-7; the match to TRBD1 covers 8 bases. V lost 4 bases, J lost 0 bases, and 5 bases stayed unmatched. CDR3 length: 15 amino acids. Germline CDR1 is MNHEY and CDR2 is SVGAGI. The CDR3 DNA is TGTGCCAGCAGTTTTGGGACAGGAGGCTCCTACGAGCAGTACTTC. Translating gives CASSFGTGGSYEQYF.

In DNA, the CDR3 is TGTGCCATCAGTGAGCTAGCGGACTACGAGCAGTACTTC. Its translation: CAISELADYEQYF. The rearrangement uses TRBV10-3 and TRBJ2-7; 7 bases match TRBD2. CDR3 length: 13 residues. Germline trimming cut 2 bases from V and 3 bases from J; bases unmatched to any gene: 1. Germline V lookup: CDR1 ENHRY, CDR2 SYGVKD.

This clone has a handful of counts. Other DNA sequences within the sample encode an identical CDR3. This rearrangement joins TRBV5-6 to TRBJ2-4; TRBD1 matches 10 bases. The V gene's germline CDR1 is SGHDT and CDR2 YYEEEE. Trimming cost V 4 bases and J 0 bases; bases outside gene matches: 4. CDR3 length: 16 amino acids. The CDR3 bases are TGTGCCAGCAGCCTTGGACAGGGGGAAGCCAAAAACATTCAGTACTTC. It codes for CASSLGQGEAKNIQYF.

The CDR3 bases are TGTGCCAGTAGAGGGGAATATAGCAATCAGCCCCAGCATTTT. Its translation: CASRGEYSNQPQHF. The chain combines TRBV19 with TRBJ1-5; D perhaps matches TRBD1 (5 bases). The germline V and J ends were trimmed by 6 bases and 0 bases, with 9 bases remaining between them. The CDR3 is 14 residues long. CDR1 LNHDA and CDR2 SQIVND come from the germline V gene (reference sequence). The whole variable domain, filled in from reference TRBV19 and TRBJ1-5, reads DGGITQSPKYLFRKEGQNVTLSCEQNLNHDAMYWYRQDPGQGLRLIYYSQIVNDFQKGDIAEGYSVSREKKESFPLTVTSAQKNPTAFYLCASRGEYSNQPQHFGDGTRLSIL.

The chain links TRBV4-3 to TRBJ1-5; D might be TRBD1 (5 bases). The length of the CDR3 is 14 residues. Germline loops: CDR1 LGHNA, CDR2 YSLEER. V was cut by 5 bases and J by 4 bases, with 12 bases left in between. The CDR3 sequence: CASSSRGGNQPQHF. The CDR3, as DNA: TGCGCCAGCAGCTCTAGGGGTGGGAATCAGCCCCAGCATTTT.

This chain connects TRBV11-2 to TRBJ2-2; 7 nucleotides agree with TRBD1. CDR1 is SGHAT, CDR2 FQNNGV, per germline. This CDR3 region has 15 residues. V was pared by 2 bases and J by 5 bases, with 5 bases of the junction left unmatched. The CDR3 nucleotides read TGTGCCAGCAGCTTAATTAGGGGGCAAACCGGGGAGCTGTTTTTT. Its translation is CASSLIRGQTGELFF.

In this sample, this clone turned up a few times. The V and J genes are TRBV10-2 and TRBJ2-3; D unresolved. V lost 6 bases, J lost 2 bases, and 6 bases lay in between. Germline V lookup: CDR1 WSHSY, CDR2 SAAADI. This CDR3 contains 12 residues. CDR3 coding DNA: TGCGCCAGCAGCCCCGTCACAGATACGCAGTATTTT. Translated, it gives CASSPVTDTQYF.

This chain uses TRBV9 with TRBJ2-3; D possibly corresponds to TRBD2 (6 bases). The CDR3 covers 16 residues. In germline, CDR1 is SGDLS, CDR2 YYNGEE. The ends were cut back, 0 bases at V and 0 bases at J, with 11 bases in the middle. The CDR3 protein is CASSVGSGTSTDTQYF. In DNA, the CDR3 is TGTGCCAGCAGCGTAGGGTCCGGGACTAGCACAGATACGCAGTATTTT.

The V and J genes are TRBV25-1 and TRBJ2-5, with TRBD2 matching over 8 bases. V shed 6 bases, J shed 7 bases, and the junction held 4 bases outside the gene matches. CDR1 is MGHDK and CDR2 is SYGVNS in the germline V gene. The CDR3 runs 12 residues. The CDR3 nucleotides read TGTGCCAGCAGCAGGAGCGGGGGGACCCAGTACTTC. This translates into CASSRSGGTQYF.

J is TRBJ2-7 and V is TRBV6-6; D is possibly TRBD1 (5 bases). Germline CDR1 and CDR2: MNHNY and SVGAGI (reference sequence). The CDR3 spans 16 residues. V lost 4 bases and J lost 2, with 18 bases in between. Here the CDR3 DNA reads TGTGCCAGCAGTTCGACTTCGACATCAGGGACCTACGAGCAGTACTTC. Translation gives CASSSTSTSGTYEQYF.

In this sample, this clone turned up a few times. This chain uses TRBV11-2 with TRBJ2-2; 8 nucleotides line up with TRBD2. J gave up 4 bases and V 6 bases, and 4 bases lay outside the gene matches. Germline CDR1 is SGHAT and CDR2 is FQNNGV. The CDR3 has 14 amino acids. CDR3 amino acids: CASRTSGPTGELFF. In DNA, the CDR3 is TGTGCCAGCAGAACTAGCGGCCCCACCGGGGAGCTGTTTTTT.

The chain uses TRBV9 and TRBJ1-3, with no clear D. There are 16 residues in the CDR3. Germline V gene data show CDR1 as SGDLS and CDR2 as YYNGEE. The V and J ends lost 2 bases and 0 bases respectively, with 12 bases between them. CDR3 bases: TGTGCCAGCAGCGTCCATGAATCCAGCTCTGGAAACACCATATATTTT. This encodes CASSVHESSSGNTIYF.

The chain employs TRBV7-9 and TRBJ2-3, with TRBD1 matching 7 bases. V lost 5 bases, J lost 0 bases, and 8 bases stayed unmatched. The germline gives CDR1 SEHNR, CDR2 FQNEAQ (reference sequence). This CDR3 comprises 16 residues. DNA of the CDR3: TGTGCCAGCAGCCCAAGGGCAGGGGGAAGCACAGATACGCAGTATTTT. It codes for CASSPRAGGSTDTQYF.

The chain combines TRBV9 with TRBJ2-3; 8 bases fit TRBD2. This CDR3 spans 18 amino acids. CDR1 is SGDLS, CDR2 YYNGEE, per germline. The trim removed 4 bases at V and 3 bases at J, leaving 16 bases unmatched. CDR3 sequence (DNA): TGTGCCAGCAGCCCCCGTTGGGCGGGGGGCACCCTAACAGATACGCAGTATTTT. This translates into CASSPRWAGGTLTDTQYF.

The chain recombines TRBV7-2 with TRBJ2-7; D is unclear. The V end was cut by 5 bases, the J end by 2 bases, with 7 bases between. CDR3 length: 12 amino acids. CDR1 and CDR2 from the germline V gene are SGHTA and FQGNSA. The DNA for the CDR3 is TGTGCCAGCAGCCGTAACACCTACGAGCAGTACTTC. This gives the protein CASSRNTYEQYF.

This rearrangement joins TRBV5-1 to TRBJ1-2, with TRBD1 matching 8 bases. This CDR3 is 18 amino acids long. Germline V gene sequence: CDR1 SGHRS, CDR2 YFSETQ. The ends lost 3 bases at V and 0 bases at J; junction bases unmatched: 13. The DNA for the CDR3 is TGCGCCAGCAGCTCCCGGACAGGGTCGACTTACTCTAACTATGGCTACACCTTC. It yields the protein CASSSRTGSTYSNYGYTF.

The chain recombines TRBV5-4 with TRBJ1-6; 7 bases align to TRBD1. CDR1 and CDR2 from the germline V gene are SGHNT and YYREEE (reference sequence). This CDR3 has 15 residues. After removal of 4 bases from V and 10 bases from J, the junction contained 11 bases not matched to a gene. CDR3 in amino acids: CASSPQGKGESPLHF. For the CDR3, the DNA is TGTGCCAGCAGCCCACAGGGGAAGGGAGAATCACCCCTCCACTTT.

The chain uses TRBV9 and TRBJ2-2; D unclear. The V and J ends lost 4 bases and 8 bases respectively, with 12 bases between them. Germline assignment: CDR1 SGDLS and CDR2 YYNGEE. The CDR3 totals 13 residues. The DNA for the CDR3 is TGTGCCAGCAGCCCTGGGCCCCGAGGGGAGCTGTTTTTT. Its translation is CASSPGPRGELFF.

The chain carries TRBV9 and TRBJ1-4; possible D gene TRBD1, 6 bases. V shed 3 bases and J shed 4 bases, with 10 bases lying between them. CDR3 length equals 14 residues. The germline V gene encodes CDR1 SGDLS and CDR2 YYNGEE. CDR3 protein: CASSEDSHNEKLFF. CDR3 nucleotide sequence: TGTGCCAGCAGCGAGGACAGCCATAATGAAAAACTGTTTTTT.

The rearrangement joins TRBV19 to TRBJ2-5; D may be TRBD2 (6 bases). Germline CDR1 and CDR2: LNHDA and SQIVND (reference sequence). V gave up 8 bases and J gave up 4 bases, with 14 bases separating them. The CDR3 contains 13 residues. The CDR3 protein is CASVINSGETQYF. CDR3 sequence (DNA): TGTGCCAGTGTTATAAATAGCGGAGAGACCCAGTACTTC.